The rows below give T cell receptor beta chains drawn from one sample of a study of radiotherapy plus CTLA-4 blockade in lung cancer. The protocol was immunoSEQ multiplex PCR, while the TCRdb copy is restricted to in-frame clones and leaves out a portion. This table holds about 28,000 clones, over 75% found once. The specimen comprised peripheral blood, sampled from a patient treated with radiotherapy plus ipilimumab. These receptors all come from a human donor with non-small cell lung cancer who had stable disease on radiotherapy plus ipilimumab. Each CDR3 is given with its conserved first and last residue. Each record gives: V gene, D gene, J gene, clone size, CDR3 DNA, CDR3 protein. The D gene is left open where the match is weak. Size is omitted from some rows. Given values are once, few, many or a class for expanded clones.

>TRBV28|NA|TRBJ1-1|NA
TGTGCCAGCAGTTTCGAGGCAGGCCTAGCTTTCTTT
CASSFEAGLAFF
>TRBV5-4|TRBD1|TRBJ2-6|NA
TGTGCCAGCAGCCAAGCGGACAGGGGAACTGGGGCCAACGTCCTGACTTTC
CASSQADRGTGANVLTF
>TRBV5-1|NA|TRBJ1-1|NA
TGCGCCAGCAGCTTGTACTGGGAGGGGGACACTGAAGCTTTCTTT
CASSLYWEGDTEAFF
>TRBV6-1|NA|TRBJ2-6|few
TGTGCCAGCACTACCCCCTCTGGGGCCAACGTCCTGACTTTC
CASTTPSGANVLTF
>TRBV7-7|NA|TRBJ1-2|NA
TGTGCCAGCAGCGACCTCCGGGACACAGCTAACTATGGCTACACCTTC
CASSDLRDTANYGYTF
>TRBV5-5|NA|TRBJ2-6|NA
TGTGCCAGCGGTGGTATTGTCTCGCACCAAAGTCGGGCCAACGTCCTGACTTTC
CASGGIVSHQSRANVLTF
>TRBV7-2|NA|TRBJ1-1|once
TGTGCCAGCAGCTTAATGACCGCTCGTGATGAAGCTTTCTTT
CASSLMTARDEAFF
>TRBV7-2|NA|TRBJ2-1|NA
TGTGCCAGCAGCTTACAACTATACAATGAGCAGTTCTTC
CASSLQLYNEQFF
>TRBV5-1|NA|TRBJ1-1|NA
TGCGCCAGCAGCTTGGTTCTCGGGGGACACACTGAAGCTTTCTTT
CASSLVLGGHTEAFF
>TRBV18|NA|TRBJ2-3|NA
TGTGCCAGCTCACCCGGACAGGGAGGGGAGACAGATACGCAGTATTTT
CASSPGQGGETDTQYF
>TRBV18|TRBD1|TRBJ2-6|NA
TGTGCCAGCTCACCGTTTACCGGGACAGGGGGCTCTGGGGCCAACGTCCTGACTTTC
CASSPFTGTGGSGANVLTF
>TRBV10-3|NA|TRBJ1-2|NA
TGTGCCATCAGTGAGTCGACTGGGGAGAATCATGGCTACACCTTC
CAISESTGENHGYTF
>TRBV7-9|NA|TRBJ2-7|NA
TGTGCCAGCAGCGTAGGGACTTTCTACGAGCAGTACTTC
CASSVGTFYEQYF
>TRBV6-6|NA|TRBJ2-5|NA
TGTGCCAGCTGCAGGGGGGGACAAGAGACCCAGTACTTC
CASCRGGQETQYF
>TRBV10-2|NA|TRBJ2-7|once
TGCGCCAGCAGCGAGAGGGGTTACGAGCAGTACTTC
CASSERGYEQYF
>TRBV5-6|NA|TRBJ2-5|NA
TGTGCCAGCAGCTTGGCGGAGACCCAGTACTTC
CASSLAETQYF
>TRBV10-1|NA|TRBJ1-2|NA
TGCGCCAGCAGTGAGTCTACAGTTCCTTTCTATGGCTACACCTTC
CASSESTVPFYGYTF
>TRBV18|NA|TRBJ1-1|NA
TGCGCCAGCTCCCTGACAGGGAACACTGAAGCTTTCTTT
CASSLTGNTEAFF
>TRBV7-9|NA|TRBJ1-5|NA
TGTGCCAGCAGCTTAGATGGGTACGGTCAGCCCCAGCATTTT
CASSLDGYGQPQHF
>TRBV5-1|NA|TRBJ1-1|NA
TGCGCCAGCAGCTTGGGGCCGATGGGACAGAACACTGAAGCTTTCTTT
CASSLGPMGQNTEAFF
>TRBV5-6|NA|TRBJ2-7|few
TGTGCCAGCAGCTTGGTAGGGGCAGGGCTTGTGTACGAGCAGTACTTC
CASSLVGAGLVYEQYF
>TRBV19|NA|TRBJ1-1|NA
TGTGCCAGTAGTCTTTTAACCACCCGCATGAACACTGAAGCTTTCTTT
CASSLLTTRMNTEAFF
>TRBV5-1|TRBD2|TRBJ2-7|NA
TGCGCCAGCAGCTTGGCTGGGGGGGGGACCTACGAGCAGTACTTC
CASSLAGGGTYEQYF
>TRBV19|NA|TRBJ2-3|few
TGTGCCAGTAGAAGTGGGGAAGATACAGATACGCAGTATTTT
CASRSGEDTDTQYF
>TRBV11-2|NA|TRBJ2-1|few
TGTGCCAGCAGCTTCTGGGGGACATTGAATGAGCAGTTCTTC
CASSFWGTLNEQFF
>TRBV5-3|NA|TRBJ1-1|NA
TGTGCCAGAGCGGGCGATCCTTATTACACTGAAGCTTTCTTT
CARAGDPYYTEAFF
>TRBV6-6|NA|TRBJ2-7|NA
TGTGCCAGTTTCGGGCGGAGCTCCTACGAGCAGTACTTC
CASFGRSSYEQYF
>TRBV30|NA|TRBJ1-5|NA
TGTGCCTGGAGTACTTTGACAGGCAATCAGCCCCAGCATTTT
CAWSTLTGNQPQHF
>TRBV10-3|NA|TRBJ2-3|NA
TGTGCCATCAGTGATCGTACAGATACGCAGTATTTT
CAISDRTDTQYF
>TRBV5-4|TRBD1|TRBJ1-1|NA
TGTGCCAGCAGCACTCAGGGGGCGCAGGGGAACACTGAAGCTTTCTTT
CASSTQGAQGNTEAFF
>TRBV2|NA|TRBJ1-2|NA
TGTGCCAGCATACCCAGGAGGGGGAACTATGGCTACACCTTC
CASIPRRGNYGYTF
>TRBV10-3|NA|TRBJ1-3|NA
TGTGCCATCAGTGAGCCCAGGGCTGGAAACACCATATATTTT
CAISEPRAGNTIYF
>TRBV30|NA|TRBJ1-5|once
TGTGCCTGGAGTCCTATCAGGGGACAGCCCCAGCATTTT
CAWSPIRGQPQHF
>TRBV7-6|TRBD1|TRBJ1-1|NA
TGTGCCAGCACCTTAGGGACAGGGTTGAACACTGAAGCTTTCTTT
CASTLGTGLNTEAFF
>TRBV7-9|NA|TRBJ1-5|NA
TGTGCCAGCAGCTCTAGCGGGTCCCAGGGGAGAGCCCAGCATTTT
CASSSSGSQGRAQHF
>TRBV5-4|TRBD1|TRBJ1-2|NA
TGTGCCAGCAGCTTGTATATTCAGGGACAGGGCTACACCTTC
CASSLYIQGQGYTF
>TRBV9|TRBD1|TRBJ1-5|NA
TGTGCCTGCCTGAAAGGGACAGGGAGAAACCAGCCCCAGCATTTT
CACLKGTGRNQPQHF
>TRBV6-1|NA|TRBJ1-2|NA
TGTGCCAGCTCTAGGGAGTTTAACTATGGCTACACCTTC
CASSREFNYGYTF
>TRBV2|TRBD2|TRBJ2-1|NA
TGTGCCAGCAGTGACGAGCGGGGGGGCCTAGGGCAGTTCTTC
CASSDERGGLGQFF
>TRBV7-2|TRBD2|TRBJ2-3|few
TGTGCCAGCAGCTTAATGCTAGCGGGGGGTGGTGCAGATACGCAGTATTTT
CASSLMLAGGGADTQYF
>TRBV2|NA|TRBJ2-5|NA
TGTGCCAGCAGCCCCGGACAAGAGACCCAGTACTTC
CASSPGQETQYF
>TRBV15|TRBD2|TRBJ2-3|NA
TGTGCCACCAGCATAGGACTAGCGGGGACCACAGATACGCAGTATTTT
CATSIGLAGTTDTQYF
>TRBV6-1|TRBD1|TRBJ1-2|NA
TGTGCCAGCAGTGGGCAGGGGGATGGCTACACCTTC
CASSGQGDGYTF
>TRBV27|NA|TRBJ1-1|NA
TGTGCCAGCAGGTTGACAGGTGGCACTGAAGCTTTCTTT
CASRLTGGTEAFF
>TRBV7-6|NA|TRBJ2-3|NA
TGTGCCAGCAGCTTAGGTCCCTACACCACAGATACGCAGTATTTT
CASSLGPYTTDTQYF
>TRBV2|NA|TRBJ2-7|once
TGTGCCAGCAACATTCCTGCCCTCCGGGACACAAATTCCTACGAGCAGTACTTC
CASNIPALRDTNSYEQYF
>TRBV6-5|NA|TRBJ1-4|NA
TGTGCCAGCAGTTCCTTATGGGGGGTTAATGAAAAACTGTTTTTT
CASSSLWGVNEKLFF
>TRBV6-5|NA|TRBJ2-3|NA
TGTGCCAGCTTTAGCACAGATACGCAGTATTTT
CASFSTDTQYF
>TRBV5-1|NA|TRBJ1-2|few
TGCGCCAGCAGTGAGGACGACTATGGCTACACCTTC
CASSEDDYGYTF
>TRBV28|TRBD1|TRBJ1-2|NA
TGTGCCAGCAGCTCTAGTGGTCGATGGGACAGGGGAGGCGGGGGCTACACCTTC
CASSSSGRWDRGGGGYTF
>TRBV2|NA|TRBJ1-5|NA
TGTGCCAGCAGTGAAGACCTGAATCAGCCCCAGCATTTT
CASSEDLNQPQHF
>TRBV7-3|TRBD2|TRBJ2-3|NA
TGTGCCAGCAGCTTAAATAGCGGGGGGGCAGATACGCAGTATTTT
CASSLNSGGADTQYF
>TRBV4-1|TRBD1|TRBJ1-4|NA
TGCGCCAGCAGCCAAGATCGAAGATCGTCCCCAGGGACAGAGGGAGAAAAACTGTTTTTT
CASSQDRRSSPGTEGEKLFF
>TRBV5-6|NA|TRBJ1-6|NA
TGTGCCAGCAGCTTTTTTGGGGGCAGTCATTCACCCCTCCACTTT
CASSFFGGSHSPLHF
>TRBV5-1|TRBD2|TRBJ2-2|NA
TGCGCCAGCAGCCTTTTAGCGGGGGGCGACACCGGGGAGCTGTTTTTT
CASSLLAGGDTGELFF
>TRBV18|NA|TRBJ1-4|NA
TGTGCCAGCTCACCAAGCAGGGCAACTAATGAAAAACTGTTTTTT
CASSPSRATNEKLFF
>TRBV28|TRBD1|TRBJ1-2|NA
TGTGCCAGCAGCGCTCCGGGACAGGGGTCGAGAGGCTACACCTTC
CASSAPGQGSRGYTF
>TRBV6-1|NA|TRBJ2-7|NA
TGTGCCATCCACGGGACTCAGCAATACGAGCAGTACTTC
CAIHGTQQYEQYF
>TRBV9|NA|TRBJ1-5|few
TGTGCCAGCAGCGCGGGGACGCCAGGGCAGCCCCAGCATTTT
CASSAGTPGQPQHF